The present T cell receptor beta chain was sequenced within a study of radiotherapy plus CTLA-4 blockade in lung cancer. The CDR3 consists of 13 residues. Deletions cut 1 base from V and 8 bases from J, with 11 bases between. From germline, CDR1 is SGHTA and CDR2 FQGNSA. General study points: Blood saw expansion of tumor-derived TCR clones after radiotherapy plus ipilimumab. In blood, early T cell clone dynamics reportedly predicted response best, together with interferon-beta.

It was focal radiation plus CTLA-4 blockade with ipilimumab that patients with chemo-refractory metastatic non-small-cell lung cancer received. With respect to this clone: Its specificity is not known.

The data were produced by immunoSEQ multiplex PCR, yet TCRdb's version contains in-frame clones alone and is incomplete. Of about 110,000 clones listed, 81% are singletons. The origin of this receptor is a human donor with non-small cell lung cancer that progressed on radiotherapy plus ipilimumab. Some clones in this sample may be carry-over from other donors' samples. The V call is TRBV7-2, the J call TRBJ1-2; D not resolved. Sample: peripheral blood, taken from a patient treated with radiotherapy plus ipilimumab. Here the CDR3 DNA reads TGTGCCAGCAGCTTAGGAGGGATTAACGGCTACACCTTC. Its protein is CASSLGGINGYTF.